What follows describes a single T cell receptor beta chain. Its antigen is undetermined. TCRdb redid the calling of the reads with MiXCR, one entry per CDR3 protein. This table holds approximately 910,000 distinct CDR3 sequences, approximately 31% found once. The data were obtained in a study of T cell repertoires in cytomegalovirus infection. Study as a whole: Indications of both CMV infection and matching HLA type were provided by public TCR beta signatures.

J was trimmed by 2 bases and V by 6 bases; bases with no gene match: 7. Germline CDR1 and CDR2: KGHDR and SFDVKD. The CDR3 covers 15 residues. Study-wide results and caveats: Clonotype analysis showed dominance of the ex vivo response by HLA-C-restricted CMV-specific TCR beta clonotypes. Cumulative frequency (of public TCR beta family members) identified carriers of CMV plus the relevant HLA.

The receptor was isolated from a human donor in good health (CMV status not recorded). Some clones in this sample may be carry-over from other donors' samples. The chain couples TRBV24-1 to TRBJ2-3; TRBD1 aligns across 7 bases. The sequencing used cultured CD8+ T cells from PBMCs, collected from culture after CMV antigen stimulation. The CDR3 here is CATSTGTANTDTQYF. CDR3 nucleotide sequence: TGTGCCACCAGTACCGGGACAGCTAACACAGATACGCAGTATTTT.